This TCR beta chain emerged from a study of T cell changes during pregnancy in multiple sclerosis. Germline V CDR1 and CDR2: MDHEN, SYDVKM. The CDR3 runs 14 residues. Clones were read by immunoSEQ multiplex PCR, and TCRdb kept only the in-frame ones, dropping some. The sample gives around 84,000 clones, 94% of which show up once; more than 0.95% is in the top ten. As for this clone: The germline gene is not matched at one end of the junction; a read error may be the cause.

The origin of this receptor is a female donor in good health, enrolled as a control in a pregnancy study. Material: peripheral blood, obtained in the second trimester of pregnancy. The chain has TRBV28 and TRBJ2-7; 9 bases agree with TRBD2. The CDR3 sequence: CASTLSGGTYEQYF. The CDR3 DNA sequence: TGTGCCAGCACTTTAAGCGGGGGGACCTACGAGCAGTACTTC. Filled out from reference TRBV28 and TRBJ2-7, the complete variable domain reads DVKVTQSSRYLVKRTGEKVFLECVQDMDHENMFWYRQDPGLGLRLIYFSYDVKMKEKGDIPEGYSVSREKKERFSLILESASTNQTSMYLCASTLSGGTYEQYFGPGTRLTVT.